This T cell receptor (beta chain) came from a study of shared clonotypes between healthy human individuals. Germline V gene data show CDR1 as SNHLY and CDR2 as FYNNEI. This CDR3 has 14 amino acids. Trimming removed 3 bases from V and 5 bases from J, with 11 bases in between. The data were produced by immunoSEQ multiplex PCR, yet TCRdb's version contains in-frame clones alone and is incomplete. The sample has under 550,000 clones, around 96% seen once; the top ten hold approximately 0.06%. Caucasian adults residing in Nashville, Tennessee made up all the donors. The TCR was taken from a woman aged 25 to 39 in good health. The chain links TRBV2 to TRBJ1-5, with D perhaps TRBD1 (5 bases). The specimen sequenced was naive CD4+ T cells sorted from blood. Subset specified: CD45RA+ positively selected. This chain's CDR3 is CASSERQKDQPQHF. The CDR3 coding sequence is TGTGCCAGCAGTGAGAGACAGAAAGATCAGCCCCAGCATTTT.